The rows below give T cell receptor beta chains drawn from one sample of a study of T cell clones after liver transplantation. Data came from immunoSEQ multiplex PCR; TCRdb stores just in-frame clones and leaves some out. The table includes roughly 120,000 clones, 90% detected once. The sample in question was CD4+ T cells from blood, obtained 12 months after liver transplant. The source of these receptors is a human patient who received a liver transplant. Some T cells may be graft donor cells. CDR3s include the opening cysteine and the closing phenylalanine or tryptophan. The D gene is left open where the match is weak. Clone size is shown for a subset of rows, as once, few, many or a class of expanded clone.

cdr3_nt | cdr3_aa | d_call | clone_size | j_call | v_call
TGTGCCAGCAGCGCCGGGACAGGGGGTCACAATGAGCAGTTCTTC | CASSAGTGGHNEQFF | TRBD1 | - | TRBJ2-1 | TRBV9
TGTGCCAGCAGTCGGGGGGCGGGAGTGTACGAGCAGTACTTC | CASSRGAGVYEQYF | - | - | TRBJ2-7 | TRBV7-8
TGCGCCAGCAGCTCTAGAGGGAGAATGGACGAGCAGTACTTC | CASSSRGRMDEQYF | - | - | TRBJ2-7 | TRBV5-1
TGCGCCAGCAGCTTGGAGGGGCAAGAGACCCAGTACTTC | CASSLEGQETQYF | - | - | TRBJ2-5 | TRBV5-1
TGCGCCAGCAGCTTTGTGGCTAGCGGGTACAATGAGCAGTTCTTC | CASSFVASGYNEQFF | TRBD2 | - | TRBJ2-1 | TRBV5-1
TGTGCCAGCAGCTTAGACGGGCCTAGCGGCGAGCAGTACTTC | CASSLDGPSGEQYF | TRBD2 | medium-sized | TRBJ2-7 | TRBV7-2
TGTGCCAGCAGCTTGGAAACCGGGGAGCTGTTTTTT | CASSLETGELFF | - | - | TRBJ2-2 | TRBV5-4
TGTGCCAGTAGTTTAGGGACAGGGATTAGCACAGATACGCAGTATTTT | CASSLGTGISTDTQYF | TRBD1 | - | TRBJ2-3 | TRBV19
TGCGCCAGCAGCCAAGATTGGCCCGGAGTATCAAGCTCAACACGCAATGAGCAGTTCTTC | CASSQDWPGVSSSTRNEQFF | - | - | TRBJ2-1 | TRBV4-1
TGTGCCAGCAGTGCTCTAGCGGGAGGGCCACGGGAGACCCAGTACTTC | CASSALAGGPRETQYF | TRBD2 | - | TRBJ2-5 | TRBV2
TGTGCCTGGACCGGGCCGATGGGCTATGGCTACACCTTC | CAWTGPMGYGYTF | - | once | TRBJ1-2 | TRBV30
TGTGCCAGCAGTTCCGGGGGACAGGGGGTACATGGCTACACCTTC | CASSSGGQGVHGYTF | TRBD1 | - | TRBJ1-2 | TRBV6-5
TGTGCCAGCAGCTTAGGGATTAGCGGGCCCTCCTACGAGCAGTACTTC | CASSLGISGPSYEQYF | TRBD2 | - | TRBJ2-7 | TRBV11-3
TGCGCCAGCAGCCCGGGGGGACTAGCGGGAGGGTTCGAGCAGTACTTC | CASSPGGLAGGFEQYF | TRBD2 | - | TRBJ2-7 | TRBV5-1
TGTGCCAGCATATTTGCGGCAGGGCCGGGGCAGCCCCAGCATTTT | CASIFAAGPGQPQHF | - | - | TRBJ1-5 | TRBV28
TGTGCCTGGAGTGCCTACCCCCTAGCGGGAGGGCTGGGTCACGAGCAGTACTTC | CAWSAYPLAGGLGHEQYF | TRBD2 | - | TRBJ2-7 | TRBV30
TGTGCCAGCAGACCCCGAAGGGTCGGCACAGATACGCAGTATTTT | CASRPRRVGTDTQYF | - | - | TRBJ2-3 | TRBV7-8
TGTGCCACCACAGGGCGAGGGAACACTGAAGCTTTCTTT | CATTGRGNTEAFF | - | - | TRBJ1-1 | TRBV6-6
TGTGCCAGCAGTTACAGCGGGAACCAAGAGACCCAGTACTTC | CASSYSGNQETQYF | TRBD2 | - | TRBJ2-5 | TRBV6-6